The 18 T cell receptor beta chains in this list originate from one sample, sequenced in a study of radiotherapy plus CTLA-4 blockade in lung cancer (dated by TCRdb to between 2018 and 2020). Library prep was done by the immunoSEQ multiplex PCR assay. TCRdb re-hosts the immuneACCESS table, in-frame sequences only. Its copies lack some clones; in the studies checked, an unresolved V gene accounts for under half of them, and the cause for the rest is not known. Across this sample there are some 37,000 clones, with 60% to 75% seen only once. The leading ten clones occupy around 9% of the sample. The specimen was peripheral blood, collected from a patient treated with radiotherapy plus ipilimumab. The origin of the receptors is a human donor with non-small cell lung cancer who had stable disease on radiotherapy plus ipilimumab.

V is TRBV7-8 and J is TRBJ2-3; 12 bases agree with TRBD2. The J segment lost 5 bases and the V segment lost 2 bases, leaving 14 bases of the junction unmatched. Germline loops: CDR1 SGHVS, CDR2 FQNEAQ. This CDR3 contains 19 residues. CDR3 coding DNA: TGTGCCAGCAGCTTAACGGCTAGCGGGGGGGCGCGGTTGCGAGATACGCAGTATTTT. Translation: CASSLTASGGARLRDTQYF.

The V call is TRBV7-9, the J call TRBJ1-2; the D gene is possibly TRBD1 (5 bases). Germline V gene lookup returns CDR1 SEHNR and CDR2 FQNEAQ (reference sequence). V was shortened by 5 bases and J by 8 bases, with 12 bases between the two germline ends. CDR3 length equals 12 residues. The CDR3 protein is CASSLGGGGYTF. The CDR3 nucleotides read TGTGCCAGCAGCCTCGGCGGGGGGGGCTACACCTTC.

This clone has only a few counts. The chain combines TRBV28 with TRBJ1-2, with 7 nucleotides matching TRBD1. The V and J ends lost 4 bases and 0 bases, in that order; junction bases with no gene match: 8. This CDR3 is built from 16 residues. Germline V gives CDR1 MDHEN, CDR2 SYDVKM. The CDR3 nucleotides read TGTGCCAGCAGTTCTCATCACCAGGGGGCTAACTATGGCTACACCTTC. Its protein product is CASSSHHQGANYGYTF.

This sequence joins TRBV19 and TRBJ1-2, with D perhaps matching TRBD1 (6 bases). Trimming shortened V by 6 bases and J by 0 bases, and 29 bases separated the two germline ends. Germline V gene sequence: CDR1 LNHDA, CDR2 SQIVND (reference sequence). CDR3 length equals 20 residues. CDR3 loop: CASSKDFLSGTHSANYGYTF. The CDR3 DNA follows: TGTGCCAGTAGCAAAGATTTCCTTTCCGGGACACACTCAGCTAACTATGGCTACACCTTC.

A single count supports this clone. The chain couples TRBV5-1 to TRBJ2-5; no clear D. The J call may not be correct, given that the DNA end is closer to TRBJ2-7. The CDR3 sequence is 12 residues long. From germline, CDR1 is SGHRS and CDR2 YFSETQ. The CDR3 spells CASSYTSNEQYF. Here the CDR3 DNA reads TGCGCCAGCAGCTACACATCTAACGAGCAGTACTTC.

By sample fraction, this clone is medium-sized. The chain is built from TRBV6-6 and TRBJ2-1; no clear D. This CDR3 contains 12 residues. Per the germline V gene, CDR1 is MNHNY and CDR2 is SVGAGI (reference sequence). The V end lost 4 bases, the J end lost 9 bases, and 10 bases lay between the germline ends. CDR3 nucleotides: TGTGCCAGCAGTTGGGTAATTGGTGAGCAGTTCTTC. Amino acids: CASSWVIGEQFF.

This chain joins TRBV25-1 and TRBJ1-3; TRBD1 matches 9 bases. The trim removed 6 bases at V and 5 bases at J, leaving 17 bases unmatched. This CDR3 has 18 amino acids. Germline assignment: CDR1 MGHDK and CDR2 SYGVNS. CDR3 bases: TGTGCCAGCAGGGGCCCCGGGACAGGGTTCAAAGGAAGAAACACCATATATTTT. Translating it yields CASRGPGTGFKGRNTIYF. Full variable domain (rest looked up from reference TRBV25-1 and TRBJ1-3): EADIYQTPRYLVIGTGKKITLECSQTMGHDKMYWYQQDPGMELHLIHYSYGVNSTEKGDLSSESTVSRIRTEHFPLTLESARPSHTSQYLCASRGPGTGFKGRNTIYFGEGSWLTVV.

The V call is TRBV10-3, the J call TRBJ2-7, with unresolved D. CDR3 length: 14 residues. The V end was cut by 3 bases, the J end by 0 bases, with 9 bases between. Germline assignment: CDR1 ENHRY and CDR2 SYGVKD. CDR3 nucleotides: TGTGCCATCAGTGACCCTCTGAGCTCCTACGAGCAGTACTTC. Translating it yields CAISDPLSSYEQYF.

CDR3 DNA sequence: TGTGCCAGTCAACAGGTCTTAAGCAATAATTCACCCCTCCACTTT. It is translated as CASQQVLSNNSPLHF. This sequence joins TRBV19 and TRBJ1-6; D is possibly TRBD1 (5 bases). CDR3 length equals 15 residues. Between the trimmed V and J ends, which lost 8 bases and 5 bases, there was a span of 16 bases. The germline gives CDR1 LNHDA, CDR2 SQIVND (reference sequence).

V gene TRBV7-2 combines with J gene TRBJ2-5, with 7 bases aligning to TRBD1. The closer fit of TRBJ2-7 to the DNA end suggests the J call may be wrong. CDR1 SGHTA and CDR2 FQGNSA come from the germline V gene. The CDR3 is 13 residues long. The CDR3 loop is CASSLGQHYEQYF. The CDR3, as DNA: TGTGCCAGCAGCCTGGGACAGCACTACGAGCAGTACTTC.

DNA of the CDR3: TGTGCCTGCCGTACGACAGGGTACACTGAAGCTTTCTTT. Encoded protein: CACRTTGYTEAFF. This rearrangement joins TRBV30 to TRBJ1-1, with 7 bases lining up with TRBD1. Germline CDR1 and CDR2: GTSNPN and SVGIG (reference sequence). The trim removed 6 bases at V and 3 bases at J, leaving 7 bases unmatched. The CDR3 totals 13 residues.

The chain carries TRBV5-6 and TRBJ1-1, with TRBD1 as a possible D gene (5 bases). Germline V gene data show CDR1 as SGHDT and CDR2 as YYEEEE. This CDR3 has 16 residues. V was clipped by 4 bases and J by 0 bases, with 16 bases between them. The chain's CDR3 is CASSDPRQSMNTEAFF. The CDR3 coding sequence is TGTGCCAGCAGCGACCCCCGACAGAGCATGAACACTGAAGCTTTCTTT.

A single count supports this clone. The same CDR3 also results from other DNA sequences found in this sample. The chain is built from TRBV5-1 and TRBJ1-2; maybe TRBD1 (6 bases). The CDR3 consists of 12 residues. Germline assignment: CDR1 SGHRS and CDR2 YFSETQ. The germline V and J ends were trimmed by 3 bases and 13 bases, with 16 bases remaining between them. The CDR3 coding sequence is TGCGCCAGCAGCTCTACAGGGCCACCGGGCACCTTC. Translation: CASSSTGPPGTF.

This chain uses TRBV10-1 with TRBJ1-6; no definite D call. The CDR3 extends over 10 amino acids. Per the germline V gene, CDR1 is WNHNN and CDR2 is SYGVQD (reference sequence). V was cut by 7 bases and J by 12 bases, with 7 bases left in between. CDR3 nucleotides: TGCGCCAGCATTTTTAGACCCCTCCACTTT. It specifies CASIFRPLHF.

Only a few counts were recorded for this clone. The chain is built from TRBV2 and TRBJ1-3; 7 bases line up with TRBD1. The CDR3 loop spans 17 amino acids. Germline CDR1 is SNHLY and CDR2 is FYNNEI. V lost 8 bases to trimming and J lost 0 bases; unmatched junction nucleotides: 13. DNA for the CDR3: TGTGCCAGCGAGGGGGTGGACAGGTCCTTCTCTGGAAACACCATATATTTT. This translates into CASEGVDRSFSGNTIYF.

The DNA for the CDR3 is TGTGCCAGCAGTGGGTACGTTCTACGCAATCAGCCCCAGCATTTT. This encodes CASSGYVLRNQPQHF. The chain couples TRBV2 to TRBJ1-5, with D unresolved. Germline V gives CDR1 SNHLY, CDR2 FYNNEI. V was shortened by 4 bases and J by 2 bases, with 12 bases between the two germline ends. This CDR3 spans 15 amino acids.

The chain recombines TRBV4-1 with TRBJ1-1, with D perhaps TRBD1 (6 bases). Trimming cost V 1 base and J 11 bases, with 14 bases left between them. The CDR3 extends over 13 amino acids. Germline values: CDR1 MGHRA, CDR2 YSYEKL. For the CDR3, the DNA is TGCGCCAGCAGCCAAGCCGGGACACCCATGGCTTTCTTT. Translating gives CASSQAGTPMAFF.

This chain connects TRBV19 to TRBJ2-7, with TRBD2 matching 12 bases. The CDR3 covers 17 residues. Germline values: CDR1 LNHDA, CDR2 SQIVND (reference sequence). Unmatched junction bases numbered 12, after V lost 6 bases and J lost 3 bases. This chain's CDR3 is CASSLDWTSGVIYEQYF. In nucleotides, the CDR3 is TGTGCCAGTAGCCTAGACTGGACTAGCGGGGTGATCTACGAGCAGTACTTC.